The 5 T cell receptor beta chains given below trace back to one sample, sequenced in a study of blood T cell repertoires in COVID-19. Sequenced by immunoSEQ multiplex PCR; TCRdb stores in-frame clones only, minus some. The table records around 100,000 clones, 87% of them present only once. Sequenced material: peripheral blood. The source of these receptors is a man over 45 with active COVID-19.

The genes are TRBV3-1 (or the pseudogene TRBV3-2) and TRBJ1-1, with 7 bases that match TRBD1. Germline CDR1 LGHDT, CDR2 YNNKEL (reference sequence). The CDR3 length is 16 residues. The ends lost 10 bases at V and 0 bases at J; junction bases unmatched: 14. The CDR3 nucleotides read TGTGCCACTCTTCCACCGGGACAGATAATGAACACTGAAGCTTTCTTT. It encodes CATLPPGQIMNTEAFF.

The chain carries TRBV7-9 and TRBJ2-1; 8 bases are a match to TRBD1. This CDR3 has 14 amino acids. CDR1 is SEHNR and CDR2 is FQNEAQ in the germline V gene (reference sequence). The J segment lost 6 bases and the V segment lost 5 bases, leaving 6 bases of the junction unmatched. The CDR3 coding sequence is TGTGCCAGCAGCCCCGGACAGGGTGTCAATGAGCAGTTCTTC. This codes for CASSPGQGVNEQFF.

V usage is TRBV13 and J usage is TRBJ2-5; 10 positions agree with TRBD2. V lost 3 bases, J lost 1 base, and 2 bases stayed unmatched. The CDR3 runs to 15 residues. In germline, CDR1 is PRHDT, CDR2 FYEKMQ (reference sequence). In DNA, the CDR3 is TGTGCCAGCAGCTTCGGACTAGCGGCCCAAGAGACCCAGTACTTC. Translated: CASSFGLAAQETQYF.

The chain employs TRBV7-2 and TRBJ2-7, with a possible D match to TRBD1 (6 bases). Germline V gives CDR1 SGHTA, CDR2 FQGNSA. V lost 1 base and J lost 2, with 12 bases in between. This CDR3 region has 15 residues. CDR3 nucleotides: TGTGCCAGCAGCTTAGGTACAGGGTCCCCCTACGAGCAGTACTTC. It encodes CASSLGTGSPYEQYF.

The chain joins TRBV9 to TRBJ2-3; TRBD2 matches at 10 bases. The CDR3 extends over 16 amino acids. Germline CDR1 reads SGDLS; CDR2 reads YYNGEE. Trimming removed 3 bases from V and 0 bases from J; junction bases left unmatched: 4. CDR3 sequence reads: CASSGSAGGSTDTQYF. The CDR3 DNA is TGTGCCAGCAGCGGGTCAGCGGGGGGGAGCACAGATACGCAGTATTTT.